This T cell receptor (beta chain) is from a study of human T cells and chemical hapten exposure. CDR3 size: 17 residues. Germline CDR1 is DFQATT and CDR2 is SNEGSKA (reference sequence). With V trimmed by 0 bases and J by 5 bases, 11 bases remained unmatched. The time point here: pre-sensitization, week 0. Treatment defined: therapeutic diphenylcyclopropenone sensitization with weekly scalp DPC. Non-pregnant alopecia patients aged 18 to 70, suitable for DPC therapy. TCRdb independently ran MiXCR on the RACE reads; one entry per CDR3 protein. This table holds about 110,000 distinct CDR3 sequences, around 12% found once.

This chain connects TRBV20-1 to TRBJ2-1; 9 bases line up with TRBD2. The clonotype comes from a woman aged 50 to 65 with alopecia areata. Some clones in this sample may be carry-over from other donors' samples. The sequences come from whole blood, collected in connection with sensitization to the hapten diphenylcyclopropenone (DPC). CDR3: CSARDRRKRGDDNEQFF. In DNA form, the CDR3 reads TGCAGTGCTAGAGATAGACGGAAGCGGGGGGACGACAATGAGCAGTTCTTC.